A selection of T cell receptor beta chains follows, all from one sample in a study of shared clonotypes between healthy human individuals. Clones were read by immunoSEQ multiplex PCR, and TCRdb kept only the in-frame ones, dropping some. The repertoire has 150,000 to 200,000 clones, 85% to 95% of them found once; the top ten carry approximately 0.07%. The specimen sequenced was naive CD4+ T cells sorted from blood. These receptors were obtained from a woman under 40 in good health. CDR3s include the opening cysteine and the closing phenylalanine or tryptophan. Each record gives: V gene, J gene, D gene, clone size, CDR3 length, CDR3 protein, CDR3 DNA. D genes are given only for firm matches. The size field is filled for only some rows; it gives once, few, many or a size class.

v_call: TRBV7-7; j_call: TRBJ2-5; d_call: .; clone_size: .; cdr3_length: 15; cdr3_aa: CASSQGASRQETQYF; cdr3_nt: TGTGCCAGCAGCCAAGGGGCTAGCAGACAAGAGACCCAGTACTTC
v_call: TRBV10-3; j_call: TRBJ2-7; d_call: TRBD2; clone_size: .; cdr3_length: 14; cdr3_aa: CAISEGLAGYEQYF; cdr3_nt: TGTGCCATCAGTGAGGGACTAGCGGGATACGAGCAGTACTTC
v_call: TRBV7-9; j_call: TRBJ2-2; d_call: .; clone_size: .; cdr3_length: 15; cdr3_aa: CASRRGQGNTGELFF; cdr3_nt: TGTGCCAGCAGACGAGGCCAAGGGAACACCGGGGAGCTGTTTTTT
v_call: TRBV6-5; j_call: TRBJ2-7; d_call: TRBD2; clone_size: .; cdr3_length: 15; cdr3_aa: CASSYPTSGTYEQYF; cdr3_nt: TGTGCCAGCAGTTACCCGACTAGCGGGACCTACGAGCAGTACTTC
v_call: TRBV6-1; j_call: TRBJ1-2; d_call: TRBD1; clone_size: .; cdr3_length: 12; cdr3_aa: CASRHRGHGYTF; cdr3_nt: TGTGCCAGCAGACACAGGGGGCACGGCTACACCTTC
v_call: TRBV11-2; j_call: TRBJ2-7; d_call: .; clone_size: .; cdr3_length: 12; cdr3_aa: CASSRREYEQYF; cdr3_nt: TGTGCCAGCAGCCGGCGGGAATACGAGCAGTACTTC
v_call: TRBV28; j_call: TRBJ1-5; d_call: TRBD1; clone_size: .; cdr3_length: 15; cdr3_aa: CASSSTGALNQPQHF; cdr3_nt: TGTGCCAGCAGTTCAACAGGGGCGCTCAATCAGCCCCAGCATTTT
v_call: TRBV7-9; j_call: TRBJ1-4; d_call: .; clone_size: .; cdr3_length: 15; cdr3_aa: CASSSQRGTNEKLFF; cdr3_nt: TGTGCCAGCAGCTCACAAAGAGGAACTAATGAAAAACTGTTTTTT
v_call: TRBV5-8; j_call: TRBJ2-4; d_call: .; clone_size: once; cdr3_length: 14; cdr3_aa: CASSLEGAKNIQYF; cdr3_nt: TGTGCCAGCAGCTTGGAGGGAGCCAAAAACATTCAGTACTTC
v_call: TRBV7-9; j_call: TRBJ2-1; d_call: .; clone_size: once; cdr3_length: 18; cdr3_aa: CASSLVQGRSSSYNEQFF; cdr3_nt: TGTGCCAGCAGCTTAGTTCAGGGAAGGAGTAGCTCCTACAATGAGCAGTTCTTC
v_call: TRBV7-8; j_call: TRBJ2-5; d_call: .; clone_size: .; cdr3_length: 15; cdr3_aa: CASSPRAGRSETQYF; cdr3_nt: TGTGCCAGCAGCCCCCGGGCAGGTCGGTCGGAGACCCAGTACTTC
v_call: TRBV19; j_call: TRBJ2-7; d_call: .; clone_size: .; cdr3_length: 15; cdr3_aa: CASSAPGRAPWQQYF; cdr3_nt: TGTGCCAGTAGTGCGCCGGGACGGGCTCCTTGGCAGCAGTACTTC
v_call: TRBV25-1; j_call: TRBJ1-2; d_call: TRBD1; clone_size: .; cdr3_length: 17; cdr3_aa: CASSAAGTGGRLHGYTF; cdr3_nt: TGTGCCAGCAGTGCGGCCGGAACAGGGGGACGACTCCATGGCTACACCTTC
v_call: TRBV7-5; j_call: TRBJ2-7; d_call: .; clone_size: .; cdr3_length: 14; cdr3_aa: CASSWEGSSYEQYF; cdr3_nt: TGTGCCAGCAGCTGGGAGGGGAGCTCCTACGAGCAGTACTTC
v_call: TRBV7-3; j_call: TRBJ2-2; d_call: .; clone_size: .; cdr3_length: 16; cdr3_aa: CASSPEPDGNTGELFF; cdr3_nt: TGTGCCAGCAGCCCAGAGCCGGACGGGAACACCGGGGAGCTGTTTTTT
v_call: TRBV7-2; j_call: TRBJ2-2; d_call: TRBD1; clone_size: .; cdr3_length: 16; cdr3_aa: CASSLAVAGGTGELFF; cdr3_nt: TGTGCCAGCAGCTTAGCAGTGGCAGGGGGCACCGGGGAGCTGTTTTTT
v_call: TRBV20-1; j_call: TRBJ2-7; d_call: .; clone_size: .; cdr3_length: 11; cdr3_aa: CSATVGYEQYF; cdr3_nt: TGCAGTGCTACGGTCGGGTACGAGCAGTACTTC
v_call: TRBV18; j_call: TRBJ1-1; d_call: .; clone_size: .; cdr3_length: 15; cdr3_aa: CASSPQQGGATEAFF; cdr3_nt: TGTGCCAGCTCACCCCAACAGGGTGGGGCCACTGAAGCTTTCTTT
v_call: TRBV19; j_call: TRBJ2-1; d_call: TRBD2; clone_size: .; cdr3_length: 14; cdr3_aa: CASSIELASNEQFF; cdr3_nt: TGTGCCAGTAGTATAGAACTAGCGAGTAATGAGCAGTTCTTC
v_call: TRBV28; j_call: TRBJ1-1; d_call: .; clone_size: .; cdr3_length: 13; cdr3_aa: CASFRNLNTEAFF; cdr3_nt: TGTGCCAGTTTCAGGAACCTTAACACTGAAGCTTTCTTT
v_call: TRBV6-1; j_call: TRBJ2-2; d_call: .; clone_size: .; cdr3_length: 15; cdr3_aa: CASSVDPAEGGELFF; cdr3_nt: TGTGCCAGCAGTGTCGACCCGGCCGAAGGCGGGGAGCTGTTTTTT
v_call: TRBV7-9; j_call: TRBJ1-1; d_call: TRBD1; clone_size: once; cdr3_length: 13; cdr3_aa: CASSYARGRGAFF; cdr3_nt: TGTGCCAGCAGCTACGCCAGGGGGCGAGGGGCTTTCTTT
v_call: TRBV6-4; j_call: TRBJ1-2; d_call: .; clone_size: .; cdr3_length: 11; cdr3_aa: CASSAGSGYTF; cdr3_nt: TGTGCCAGCAGCGCAGGGTCTGGCTACACCTTC
v_call: TRBV6-1; j_call: TRBJ1-1; d_call: .; clone_size: .; cdr3_length: 14; cdr3_aa: CASSEAGNLGEAFF; cdr3_nt: TGTGCCAGCAGTGAAGCTGGGAATCTGGGTGAAGCTTTCTTT
v_call: TRBV4-1; j_call: TRBJ2-2; d_call: TRBD2; clone_size: .; cdr3_length: 16; cdr3_aa: CASSGGTSGPTGELFF; cdr3_nt: TGCGCCAGCAGCGGAGGGACTAGCGGACCAACCGGGGAGCTGTTTTTT
v_call: TRBV19; j_call: TRBJ2-7; d_call: .; clone_size: .; cdr3_length: 15; cdr3_aa: CASSIEYGSAYEQYF; cdr3_nt: TGTGCCAGTAGTATAGAGTACGGGAGTGCCTACGAGCAGTACTTC
v_call: TRBV7-9; j_call: TRBJ1-2; d_call: .; clone_size: .; cdr3_length: 17; cdr3_aa: CASSLPVGSDTNYGYTF; cdr3_nt: TGTGCCAGCAGCCTCCCGGTGGGGTCCGACACTAACTATGGCTACACCTTC
v_call: TRBV2; j_call: TRBJ2-6; d_call: .; clone_size: once; cdr3_length: 16; cdr3_aa: CASTETEFAGANVLTF; cdr3_nt: TGTGCCAGCACCGAGACAGAATTTGCTGGGGCCAACGTCCTGACTTTC
v_call: TRBV6-5; j_call: TRBJ1-4; d_call: .; clone_size: .; cdr3_length: 15; cdr3_aa: CASSYSAGSNEKLFF; cdr3_nt: TGTGCCAGCAGTTACTCAGCGGGCTCTAATGAAAAACTGTTTTTT
v_call: TRBV9; j_call: TRBJ2-1; d_call: .; clone_size: .; cdr3_length: 15; cdr3_aa: CASSVRGSKYNEQFF; cdr3_nt: TGTGCCAGCAGCGTACGTGGTTCCAAGTACAATGAGCAGTTCTTC
v_call: TRBV19; j_call: TRBJ1-5; d_call: TRBD1; clone_size: .; cdr3_length: 16; cdr3_aa: CASGLTGTRGNQPQHF; cdr3_nt: TGTGCCAGTGGCCTGACAGGGACTCGAGGCAATCAGCCCCAGCATTTT
v_call: TRBV2; j_call: TRBJ2-7; d_call: TRBD2; clone_size: .; cdr3_length: 14; cdr3_aa: CASSLAGGSYEQYF; cdr3_nt: TGTGCCAGCAGTCTAGCGGGAGGAAGCTACGAGCAGTACTTC
v_call: TRBV7-9; j_call: TRBJ2-4; d_call: .; clone_size: .; cdr3_length: 18; cdr3_aa: CASSHTLLRDTHKDIQYF; cdr3_nt: TGTGCCAGCAGCCACACACTCCTCCGGGACACCCACAAAGACATTCAGTACTTC
v_call: TRBV7-9; j_call: TRBJ2-1; d_call: .; clone_size: .; cdr3_length: 15; cdr3_aa: CASGMSSQEDHEQFF; cdr3_nt: TGTGCCAGCGGTATGAGCTCTCAAGAGGACCATGAGCAGTTCTTC
v_call: TRBV27; j_call: TRBJ2-1; d_call: TRBD2; clone_size: .; cdr3_length: 15; cdr3_aa: CASSLSSGTYNEQFF; cdr3_nt: TGTGCCAGCAGTTTATCAAGCGGGACTTACAATGAGCAGTTCTTC
v_call: TRBV18; j_call: TRBJ2-3; d_call: .; clone_size: .; cdr3_length: 14; cdr3_aa: CASSSGTRADTQYF; cdr3_nt: TGTGCCAGCTCATCCGGGACGCGGGCGGATACGCAGTATTTT
v_call: TRBV28; j_call: TRBJ2-7; d_call: .; clone_size: .; cdr3_length: 14; cdr3_aa: CASNPHGLPYEQYF; cdr3_nt: TGTGCCAGCAACCCCCACGGGTTACCCTACGAGCAGTACTTC
v_call: TRBV5-1; j_call: TRBJ1-2; d_call: .; clone_size: .; cdr3_length: 14; cdr3_aa: CASSPPGQAYGYTF; cdr3_nt: TGCGCCAGCAGCCCCCCGGGGCAGGCCTATGGCTACACCTTC
v_call: TRBV10-2; j_call: TRBJ2-7; d_call: .; clone_size: .; cdr3_length: 13; cdr3_aa: CATSQDGSYEQYF; cdr3_nt: TGCGCCACCTCACAGGACGGCTCCTACGAGCAGTACTTC
v_call: TRBV10-3; j_call: TRBJ2-7; d_call: .; clone_size: .; cdr3_length: 13; cdr3_aa: CATASEPSYEQYF; cdr3_nt: TGTGCCACCGCTAGCGAGCCTTCCTACGAGCAGTACTTC
v_call: TRBV30; j_call: TRBJ2-7; d_call: .; clone_size: .; cdr3_length: 13; cdr3_aa: CAWSVQGSYEQYF; cdr3_nt: TGTGCCTGGAGTGTACAGGGTTCCTACGAGCAGTACTTC
v_call: TRBV10-3; j_call: TRBJ1-6; d_call: TRBD1; clone_size: .; cdr3_length: 14; cdr3_aa: CAISEGTGGSPLHF; cdr3_nt: TGTGCCATCAGTGAGGGGACAGGAGGGTCACCCCTCCACTTT
v_call: TRBV28; j_call: TRBJ1-6; d_call: .; clone_size: .; cdr3_length: 13; cdr3_aa: CASKTGSRSPLHF; cdr3_nt: TGTGCCAGCAAAACAGGGTCACGGTCACCCCTCCACTTT
v_call: TRBV28; j_call: TRBJ1-1; d_call: .; clone_size: .; cdr3_length: 16; cdr3_aa: CASSHNYIGSGTEAFF; cdr3_nt: TGTGCCAGCAGCCACAACTACATAGGTTCGGGCACTGAAGCTTTCTTT
v_call: TRBV2; j_call: TRBJ1-5; d_call: .; clone_size: few; cdr3_length: 15; cdr3_aa: CASSGTGRGNQPQHF; cdr3_nt: TGTGCCAGCAGTGGTACAGGAAGAGGCAATCAGCCCCAGCATTTT
v_call: TRBV18; j_call: TRBJ1-2; d_call: .; clone_size: .; cdr3_length: 16; cdr3_aa: CASSPKDTPVGYGYTF; cdr3_nt: TGTGCCAGCTCACCGAAGGACACCCCTGTCGGCTATGGCTACACCTTC
v_call: TRBV19; j_call: TRBJ2-7; d_call: TRBD2; clone_size: .; cdr3_length: 15; cdr3_aa: CASKGRQGGSYEQYF; cdr3_nt: TGTGCCAGTAAAGGTCGCCAGGGAGGGTCCTACGAGCAGTACTTC
v_call: TRBV27; j_call: TRBJ2-3; d_call: .; clone_size: .; cdr3_length: 12; cdr3_aa: CASSPSQGAQYF; cdr3_nt: TGTGCCAGCAGTCCGAGCCAAGGGGCGCAGTATTTT
v_call: TRBV29-1; j_call: TRBJ2-1; d_call: .; clone_size: .; cdr3_length: 15; cdr3_aa: CSVEDPQTSYNEQFF; cdr3_nt: TGCAGCGTTGAAGATCCCCAGACCTCCTACAATGAGCAGTTCTTC
v_call: TRBV10-3; j_call: TRBJ1-2; d_call: .; clone_size: .; cdr3_length: 14; cdr3_aa: CAIRPDSTNYGYTF; cdr3_nt: TGTGCCATCAGGCCGGACAGCACTAACTATGGCTACACCTTC
v_call: TRBV28; j_call: TRBJ1-5; d_call: TRBD1; clone_size: .; cdr3_length: 15; cdr3_aa: CASRPRGGDGQPQHF; cdr3_nt: TGTGCCAGCAGACCCCGAGGGGGCGACGGGCAGCCCCAGCATTTT
v_call: TRBV6-6; j_call: TRBJ1-5; d_call: .; clone_size: once; cdr3_length: 13; cdr3_aa: CASTQRGDQPQHF; cdr3_nt: TGTGCCAGCACCCAACGGGGTGATCAGCCCCAGCATTTT
v_call: TRBV7-9; j_call: TRBJ2-1; d_call: .; clone_size: .; cdr3_length: 13; cdr3_aa: CASILLGAGEQFF; cdr3_nt: TGTGCCAGCATCTTATTGGGGGCCGGTGAGCAGTTCTTC
v_call: TRBV4-1; j_call: TRBJ2-7; d_call: .; clone_size: .; cdr3_length: 14; cdr3_aa: CASSQDLGTYEQYF; cdr3_nt: TGCGCCAGCAGCCAAGACCTGGGCACCTACGAGCAGTACTTC
v_call: TRBV5-1; j_call: TRBJ1-2; d_call: .; clone_size: .; cdr3_length: 16; cdr3_aa: CASSLVSGQGTYGYTF; cdr3_nt: TGCGCCAGCAGCTTGGTCTCGGGGCAGGGCACCTATGGCTACACCTTC
v_call: TRBV11-2; j_call: TRBJ2-7; d_call: TRBD2; clone_size: .; cdr3_length: 15; cdr3_aa: CASSLAGTSDYEQYF; cdr3_nt: TGTGCCAGCAGCTTAGCCGGGACTAGCGACTACGAGCAGTACTTC